What follows are 7 T cell receptor beta chains derived from one specimen sequenced in a study of blood T cell repertoires in COVID-19 (dated by TCRdb to about 2020). The receptor library was made with the immunoSEQ multiplex PCR assay. TCRdb mirrors the immuneACCESS table, restricted to in-frame sequences. Some clones are absent from its copies; in checked studies, under half trace to an unresolved V gene, and the reason for the others is unknown. The sample table shows fewer than 300,000 clones, and around 87% are seen once. The ten largest clones add up to over 2% of the sample. Sequenced input: peripheral blood. The receptor source for this set is a woman aged 45-65 years with acute or convalescent COVID-19.

The rearrangement joins TRBV3-1 (or the pseudogene TRBV3-2) to TRBJ2-1; 8 bases fit TRBD2. Trimming at V came to 3 bases and at J to 8 bases, leaving 6 bases not matched to a gene. The CDR3 has 14 amino acids. CDR1 is LGHDT, CDR2 YNNKEL, per germline (reference sequence). CDR3 sequence: CASSQGSGEYEQFF. The CDR3 nucleotides read TGTGCCAGCAGCCAGGGTAGCGGGGAGTATGAGCAGTTCTTC.

The chain carries TRBV7-2 and TRBJ2-1; D is perhaps TRBD2 (5 bases). The CDR3 is made up of 14 amino acids. Germline CDR1 reads SGHTA; CDR2 reads FQGNSA. The germline V and J ends were trimmed by 6 bases and 7 bases, with 16 bases remaining between them. The CDR3 region is CASRLGRSRNEQFF. In DNA, the CDR3 is TGTGCCAGCAGACTAGGCAGGTCTCGAAATGAGCAGTTCTTC.

The CDR3 is CASSLGTSRDTQYF. The DNA of the CDR3 is TGTGCCAGCAGCCTAGGGACTAGTCGGGATACGCAGTATTTT. The chain uses TRBV7-3 and TRBJ2-3, with 8 positions matching TRBD2. V trimming: 5 bases; J trimming: 6 bases; junction bases outside the gene matches: 7. Germline V gives CDR1 SGHTA, CDR2 FQGTGA. The CDR3 covers 14 residues.

Comment on this clone: Other nucleotide sequences from this sample produce the same CDR3. This rearrangement joins TRBV27 to TRBJ2-1, with D perhaps TRBD1 (5 bases). With 1 base removed from V and 8 bases from J, the gap between germline ends came to 6 bases. The CDR3 covers 12 residues. Germline-derived CDR1 and CDR2 are MNHEY and SMNVEV (reference sequence). The CDR3 loop reads CASSLLGDEQFF. The CDR3 DNA follows: TGTGCCAGCAGTTTATTAGGGGATGAGCAGTTCTTC.

The gene calls are TRBV12-5 and TRBJ1-1; TRBD1 agrees at 9 bases. This CDR3 has 13 residues. Germline V gene sequence: CDR1 LGHNT, CDR2 FRNRAP. The junction had 1 base not matched to a gene; V was cut back by 6 bases and J by 2 bases. Here the CDR3 DNA reads TGTGCTAGTGGACAGGGGGCAAACACTGAAGCTTTCTTT. Amino acid sequence: CASGQGANTEAFF.

This chain connects TRBV4-1 to TRBJ2-3; 9 bases are shared with TRBD1. Germline V gene data show CDR1 as MGHRA and CDR2 as YSYEKL. The ends lost 2 bases at V and 2 bases at J; junction bases unmatched: 8. The CDR3 is 17 amino acids. DNA for the CDR3: TGCGCCAGCAGCCAACATACCGGGACAGGGTACACAGATACGCAGTATTTT. Translation gives CASSQHTGTGYTDTQYF.

This clone was counted a single time. The chain couples TRBV7-9 to TRBJ2-5; tentative D call: TRBD2 (5 bases). Germline V gives CDR1 SEHNR, CDR2 FQNEAQ (reference sequence). The CDR3 runs to 15 residues. Trimming pared 6 bases from V and 4 bases from J, leaving 18 bases between. Here the CDR3 reads CASSPRGPVRETQYF. The CDR3 region has the DNA TGTGCCAGCAGTCCTCGAGGGCCCGTTCGAGAGACCCAGTACTTC.